This T cell receptor (beta chain) was retrieved from a study of CD8 T cells in ankylosing spondylitis (dated by TCRdb to about 2017). In terms of the full investigation: T cell receptor beta repertoires were profiled in healthy donors and ankylosing spondylitis patients so that disease-linked TCR variants could be found. The whole study cohort included about a hundred healthy donors and 25 ankylosing spondylitis patients. Samples of peripheral blood were taken, and for ankylosing spondylitis patients, synovial fluid was collected as well.

The CDR3 measures 14 amino acids from cysteine to phenylalanine. Just CDR3 DNA is preserved here, 42 bases in frame from base 1. V gives up 3 bases and J gives up 5 bases, and the segment between their germline ends measures 11 bases. From a lookup of the germline V gene, CDR1 and CDR2 are KGHDR and SFDVKD. This clonotype was counted ten times or more. Its antigen is unknown. The input lacks base qualities; no much larger clone sits a single base away. The investigation overall reported the following: Blood from ankylosing spondylitis patients appeared to be characterized by a TCR beta motif made up of 8 or 9 highly homologous amino acid variants. The disease-linked clones were reported as significantly enriched in matched synovial fluid samples from ankylosing spondylitis patients. Some motif variants were previously reported in synovial fluid and blood of reactive arthritis patients, suggesting common disease-initiation mechanisms. The disease-linked clones had a CD8+ phenotype and were found at relatively low frequencies in peripheral blood.

TCRdb names Illumina HiSeq 2500 as the instrument used. Quantitative 5'-RACE with molecular barcodes was the method used to prepare the TCR beta libraries. The original methods were these. A new computational method based on a probabilistic model of VDJ rearrangement was used to identify disease-linked TCR variants. The raw public reads went through TCRdb reprocessing: fastp at Q25, MiXCR clone calling, in-frame beta chains kept. One record per CDR3 amino acid sequence lists the most common genes and DNA. The V and J calls here are based on TCRdb, not the publication. The sample contains about 500,000 distinct CDR3 sequences, less than 6% of them found a single time. Clones ranked in the top ten supply under 4.5% of the sample.

The TCR sequence derives from a male donor with ankylosing spondylitis. What was sequenced was blood, either unsorted or a sorted T cell fraction (not recorded which). The chain links TRBV24-1 with TRBJ2-3, with an unclear D gene assignment. The bases are TGTGCCACCAGTGATCCCTCGGCCGGAGATACGCAGTATTTT. Its protein product is CATSDPSAGDTQYF.